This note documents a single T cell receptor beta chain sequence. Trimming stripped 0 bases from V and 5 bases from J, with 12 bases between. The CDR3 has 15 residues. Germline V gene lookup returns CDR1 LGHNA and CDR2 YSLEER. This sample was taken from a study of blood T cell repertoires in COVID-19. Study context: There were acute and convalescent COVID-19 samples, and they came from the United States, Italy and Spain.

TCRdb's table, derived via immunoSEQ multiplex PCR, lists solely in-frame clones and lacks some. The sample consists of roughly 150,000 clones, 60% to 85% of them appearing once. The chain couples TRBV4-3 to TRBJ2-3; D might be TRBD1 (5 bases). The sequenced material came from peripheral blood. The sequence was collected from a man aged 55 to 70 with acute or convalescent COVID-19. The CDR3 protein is CASSQDKGPRDTQYF. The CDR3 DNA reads TGCGCCAGCAGCCAAGATAAGGGGCCACGAGATACGCAGTATTTT.